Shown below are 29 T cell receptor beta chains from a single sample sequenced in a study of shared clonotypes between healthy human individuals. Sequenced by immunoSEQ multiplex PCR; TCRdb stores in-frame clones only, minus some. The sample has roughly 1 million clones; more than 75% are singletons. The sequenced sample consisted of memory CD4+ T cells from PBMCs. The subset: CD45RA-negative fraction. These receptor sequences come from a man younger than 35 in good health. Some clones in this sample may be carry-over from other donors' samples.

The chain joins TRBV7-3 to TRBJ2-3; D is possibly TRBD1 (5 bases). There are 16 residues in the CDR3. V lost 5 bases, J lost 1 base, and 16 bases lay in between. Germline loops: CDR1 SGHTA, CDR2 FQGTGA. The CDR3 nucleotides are TGTGCCAGCAGCCTGACAAGGGGTTCAGGCACAGATACGCAGTATTTT. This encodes CASSLTRGSGTDTQYF.

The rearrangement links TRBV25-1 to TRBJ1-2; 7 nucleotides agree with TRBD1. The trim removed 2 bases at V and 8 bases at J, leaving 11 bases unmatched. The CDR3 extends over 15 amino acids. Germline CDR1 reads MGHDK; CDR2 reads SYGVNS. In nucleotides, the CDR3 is TGTGCCAGCAGTGAAAGGGTATTGACAGGGAGCGGCTACACCTTC. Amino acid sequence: CASSERVLTGSGYTF.

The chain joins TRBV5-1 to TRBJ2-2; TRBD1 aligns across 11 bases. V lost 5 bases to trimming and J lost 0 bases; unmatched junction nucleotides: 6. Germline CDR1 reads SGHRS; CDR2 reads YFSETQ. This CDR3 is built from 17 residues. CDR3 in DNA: TGCGCCAGCAGATCCGGGACAGGGGGATCGAACACCGGGGAGCTGTTTTTT. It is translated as CASRSGTGGSNTGELFF.

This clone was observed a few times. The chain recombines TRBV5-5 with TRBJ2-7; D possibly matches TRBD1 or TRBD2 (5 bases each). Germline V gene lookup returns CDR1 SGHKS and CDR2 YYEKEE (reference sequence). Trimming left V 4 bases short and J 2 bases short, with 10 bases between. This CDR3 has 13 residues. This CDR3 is CASSRDGTYEQYF. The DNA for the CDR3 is TGTGCCAGCAGCCGGGACGGTACCTACGAGCAGTACTTC.

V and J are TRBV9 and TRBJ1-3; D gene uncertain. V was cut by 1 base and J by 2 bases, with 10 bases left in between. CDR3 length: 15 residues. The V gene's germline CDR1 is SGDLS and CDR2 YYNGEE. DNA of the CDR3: TGTGCCAGCAGCGTACTTGCAAGCGCTGGAAACACCATATATTTT. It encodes CASSVLASAGNTIYF.

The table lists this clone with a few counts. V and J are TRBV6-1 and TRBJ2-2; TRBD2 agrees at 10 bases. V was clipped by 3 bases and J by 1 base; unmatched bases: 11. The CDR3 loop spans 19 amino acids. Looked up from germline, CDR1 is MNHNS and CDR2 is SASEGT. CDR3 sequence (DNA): TGTGCCAGCAGTGAGGCCCGTCTAGCGGGAGTTGTGAACACCGGGGAGCTGTTTTTT. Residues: CASSEARLAGVVNTGELFF.

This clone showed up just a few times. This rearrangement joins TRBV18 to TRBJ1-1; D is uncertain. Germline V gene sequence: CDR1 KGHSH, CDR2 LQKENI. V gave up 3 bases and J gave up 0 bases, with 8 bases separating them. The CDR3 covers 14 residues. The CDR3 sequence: CASSPQVLNTEAFF. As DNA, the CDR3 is TGTGCCAGCTCACCCCAGGTCCTGAACACTGAAGCTTTCTTT.

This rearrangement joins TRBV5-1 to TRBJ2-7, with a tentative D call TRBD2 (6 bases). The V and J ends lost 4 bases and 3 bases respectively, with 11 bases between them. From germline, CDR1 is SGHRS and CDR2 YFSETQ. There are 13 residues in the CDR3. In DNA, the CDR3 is TGCGCCAGCAGCGTTTACGGGGGCTACGAGCAGTACTTC. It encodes CASSVYGGYEQYF.

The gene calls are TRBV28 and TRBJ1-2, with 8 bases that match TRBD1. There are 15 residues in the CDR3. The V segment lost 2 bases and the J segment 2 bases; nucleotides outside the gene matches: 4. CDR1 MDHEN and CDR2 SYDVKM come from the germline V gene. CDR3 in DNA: TGTGCCAGCAGTTTAGGCCGGACAGGGAACTATGGCTACACCTTC. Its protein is CASSLGRTGNYGYTF.

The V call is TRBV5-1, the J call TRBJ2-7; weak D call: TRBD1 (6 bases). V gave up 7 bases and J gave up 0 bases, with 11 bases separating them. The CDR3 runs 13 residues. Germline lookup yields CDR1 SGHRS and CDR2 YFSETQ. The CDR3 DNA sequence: TGCGCCAGCTGCAAGGACAGCTCCTACGAGCAGTACTTC. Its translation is CASCKDSSYEQYF.

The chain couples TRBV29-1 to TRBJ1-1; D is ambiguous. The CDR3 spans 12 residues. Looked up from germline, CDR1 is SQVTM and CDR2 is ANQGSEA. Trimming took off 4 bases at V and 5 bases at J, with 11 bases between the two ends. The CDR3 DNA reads TGCAGCGTTGGGTTCGGGGATACTGAAGCTTTCTTT. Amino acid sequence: CSVGFGDTEAFF.

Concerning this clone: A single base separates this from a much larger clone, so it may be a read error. The CDR3 nucleotides read TGCGCCGGCAGCCAACGACAGGGGGACGAGCAGTACTTC. Translating gives CAGSQRQGDEQYF. The chain combines TRBV4-1 with TRBJ2-7; 9 bases map to TRBD1. CDR3 size: 13 residues. CDR1 and CDR2 from the germline V gene are MGHRA and YSYEKL.

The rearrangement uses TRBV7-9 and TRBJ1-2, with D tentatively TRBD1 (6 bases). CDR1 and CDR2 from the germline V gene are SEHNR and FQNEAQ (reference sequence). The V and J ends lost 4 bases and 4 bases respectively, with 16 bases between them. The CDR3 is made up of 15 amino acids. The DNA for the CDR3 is TGTGCCAGCAGCTCCCCTACAGGGTCGGGCTATGGCTACACCTTC. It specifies CASSSPTGSGYGYTF.

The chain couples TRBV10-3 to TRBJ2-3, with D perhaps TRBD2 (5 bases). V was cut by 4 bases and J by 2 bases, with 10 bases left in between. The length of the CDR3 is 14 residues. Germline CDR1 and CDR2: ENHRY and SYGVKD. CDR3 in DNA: TGTGCCATCAGTGTAGCCGGGGACACAGATACGCAGTATTTT. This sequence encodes CAISVAGDTDTQYF.

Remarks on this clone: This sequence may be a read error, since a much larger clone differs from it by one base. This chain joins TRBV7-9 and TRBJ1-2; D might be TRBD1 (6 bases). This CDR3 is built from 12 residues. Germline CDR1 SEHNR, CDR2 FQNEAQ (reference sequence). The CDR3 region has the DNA TGTGCCAGCAACTTAGGGGGGTCCGGCTACACCTTC. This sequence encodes CASNLGGSGYTF.

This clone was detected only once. The CDR3 here is CASSFSPGASGNTIYF. The CDR3 bases are TGTGCCAGCAGCTTCTCCCCAGGGGCCTCTGGAAACACCATATATTTT. This chain uses TRBV7-8 with TRBJ1-3; tentatively, D is TRBD1 (6 bases). V was shortened by 3 bases and J by 0 bases, with 12 bases between the two germline ends. Germline assignment: CDR1 SGHVS and CDR2 FQNEAQ. CDR3 length: 16 residues.

In DNA form, the CDR3 reads TGTGCCTGGAGTGTACGGCAGGGACCCCACTCACCCCTCCACTTT. Its protein is CAWSVRQGPHSPLHF. The genes are TRBV30 and TRBJ1-6; TRBD1 might be the D (5 bases). CDR1 is GTSNPN and CDR2 is SVGIG in the germline V gene (reference sequence). V was clipped by 0 bases and J by 10 bases, with 16 bases between them. The CDR3 totals 15 residues.

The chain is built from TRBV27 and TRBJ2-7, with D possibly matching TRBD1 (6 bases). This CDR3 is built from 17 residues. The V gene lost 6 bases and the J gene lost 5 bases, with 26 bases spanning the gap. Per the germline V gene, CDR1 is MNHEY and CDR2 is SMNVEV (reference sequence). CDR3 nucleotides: TGTGCCAGCAGAGTATCGGGTATATGGGGGCCGGTAAACGAGCAGTACTTC. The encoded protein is CASRVSGIWGPVNEQYF.

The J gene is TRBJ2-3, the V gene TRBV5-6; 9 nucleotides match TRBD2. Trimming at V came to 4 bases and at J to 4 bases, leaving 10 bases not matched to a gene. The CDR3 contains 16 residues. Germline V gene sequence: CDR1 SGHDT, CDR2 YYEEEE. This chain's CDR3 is CASSPPLAGGADTQYF. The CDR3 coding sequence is TGTGCCAGCAGCCCCCCTCTGGCGGGAGGGGCAGATACGCAGTATTTT.

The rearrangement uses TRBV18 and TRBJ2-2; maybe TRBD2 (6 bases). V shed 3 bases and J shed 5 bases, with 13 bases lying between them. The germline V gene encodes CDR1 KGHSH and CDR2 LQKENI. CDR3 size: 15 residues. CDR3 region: CASSPPGGVTGELFF. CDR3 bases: TGTGCCAGCTCACCCCCCGGAGGGGTTACCGGGGAGCTGTTTTTT.

The CDR3 sequence: CATSSFPRQYSTDTQYF. The DNA of the CDR3 is TGTGCCACCAGCAGTTTTCCCCGACAGTATAGCACAGATACGCAGTATTTT. The gene calls are TRBV15 and TRBJ2-3, with D possibly being TRBD1 (5 bases). V lost 3 bases and J 0 bases, leaving 16 bases between the germline ends. The CDR3 consists of 17 residues. Germline V gives CDR1 LNHNV, CDR2 YYDKDF (reference sequence).

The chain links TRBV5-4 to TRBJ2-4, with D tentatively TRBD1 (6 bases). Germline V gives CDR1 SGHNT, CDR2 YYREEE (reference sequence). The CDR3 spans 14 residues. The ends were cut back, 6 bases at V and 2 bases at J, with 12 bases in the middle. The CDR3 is CASTPDSSKNIQYF. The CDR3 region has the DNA TGTGCCAGCACGCCGGACAGCTCCAAAAACATTCAGTACTTC.

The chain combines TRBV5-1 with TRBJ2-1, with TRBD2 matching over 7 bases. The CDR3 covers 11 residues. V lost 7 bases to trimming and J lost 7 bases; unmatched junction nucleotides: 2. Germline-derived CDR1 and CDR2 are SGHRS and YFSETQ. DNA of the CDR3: TGCGCCAGCCAACTAGCGAATGAGCAGTTCTTC. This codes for CASQLANEQFF.

The CDR3 DNA sequence: TGTGCCAGTAGTTCCAGGGGGGACGTAGAGACCCAGTACTTC. It specifies CASSSRGDVETQYF. The chain joins TRBV19 to TRBJ2-5, with TRBD1 as a possible D gene (7 bases). Germline CDR1 reads LNHDA; CDR2 reads SQIVND (reference sequence). The CDR3 totals 14 residues. V was pared by 5 bases and J by 4 bases, with 14 bases between.

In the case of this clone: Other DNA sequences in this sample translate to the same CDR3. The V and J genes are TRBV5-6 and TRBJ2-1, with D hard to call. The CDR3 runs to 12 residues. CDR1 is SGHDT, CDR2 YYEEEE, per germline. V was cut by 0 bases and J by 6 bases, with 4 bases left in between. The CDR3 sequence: CASSLGGNEQFF. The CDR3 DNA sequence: TGTGCCAGCAGCTTGGGCGGCAATGAGCAGTTCTTC.

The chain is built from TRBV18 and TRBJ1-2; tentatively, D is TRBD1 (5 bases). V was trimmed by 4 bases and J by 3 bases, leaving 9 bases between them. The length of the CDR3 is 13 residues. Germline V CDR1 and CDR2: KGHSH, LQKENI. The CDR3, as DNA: TGTGCCAGCTCACATGGGACGGACTATGGCTACACCTTC. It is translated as CASSHGTDYGYTF.

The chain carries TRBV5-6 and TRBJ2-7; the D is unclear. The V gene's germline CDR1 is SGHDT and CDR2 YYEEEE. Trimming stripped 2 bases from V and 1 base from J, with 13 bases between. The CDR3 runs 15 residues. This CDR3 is CASSFKGPGSYEQYF. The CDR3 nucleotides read TGTGCCAGCAGCTTTAAGGGTCCCGGGTCCTACGAGCAGTACTTC.

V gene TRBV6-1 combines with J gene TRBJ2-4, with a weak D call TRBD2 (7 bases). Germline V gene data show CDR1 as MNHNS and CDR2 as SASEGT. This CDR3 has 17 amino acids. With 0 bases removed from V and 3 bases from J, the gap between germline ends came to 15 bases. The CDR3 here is CASSEAGWGGNKNIQYF. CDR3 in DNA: TGTGCCAGCAGTGAAGCGGGATGGGGGGGCAACAAAAACATTCAGTACTTC.

The DNA for the CDR3 is TGTGCCAGCTCACCTTCAGGGGCGACGATCTCTGGAAACACCATATATTTT. Amino acids: CASSPSGATISGNTIYF. This chain links TRBV18 with TRBJ1-3, with a weak D call TRBD1 (6 bases). Deletions cut 3 bases from V and 0 bases from J, with 15 bases between. Germline V gene sequence: CDR1 KGHSH, CDR2 LQKENI. The CDR3 is 17 amino acids.